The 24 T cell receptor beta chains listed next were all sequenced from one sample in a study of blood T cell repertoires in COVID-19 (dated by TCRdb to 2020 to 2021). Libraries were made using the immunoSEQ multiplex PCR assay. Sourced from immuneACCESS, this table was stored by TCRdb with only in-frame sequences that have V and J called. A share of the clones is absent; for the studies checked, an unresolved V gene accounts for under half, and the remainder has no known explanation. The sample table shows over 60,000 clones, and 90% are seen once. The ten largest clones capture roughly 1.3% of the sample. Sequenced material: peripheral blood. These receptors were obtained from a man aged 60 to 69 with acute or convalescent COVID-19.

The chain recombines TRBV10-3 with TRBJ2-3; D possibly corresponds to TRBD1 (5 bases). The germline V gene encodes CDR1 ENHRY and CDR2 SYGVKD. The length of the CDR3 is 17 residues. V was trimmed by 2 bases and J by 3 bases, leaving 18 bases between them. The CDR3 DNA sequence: TGTGCCATCAGTGAGGTAAAGGGGTCAGGTTGGACAGATACGCAGTATTTT. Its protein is CAISEVKGSGWTDTQYF.

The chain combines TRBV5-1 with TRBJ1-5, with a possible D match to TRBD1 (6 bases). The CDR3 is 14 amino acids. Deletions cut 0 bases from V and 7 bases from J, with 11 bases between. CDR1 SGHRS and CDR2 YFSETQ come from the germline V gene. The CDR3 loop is CASSLEGGRQPQHF. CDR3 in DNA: TGCGCCAGCAGCTTGGAGGGGGGGAGACAGCCCCAGCATTTT.

Written as DNA, the CDR3 is TGTGCTAGTGGTTTGGTACTGGCGGACAGCTCGTACGAGCAGTACTTC. This sequence encodes CASGLVLADSSYEQYF. The V and J genes are TRBV12-5 and TRBJ2-7; D is perhaps TRBD1 (6 bases). V lost 0 bases to trimming and J lost 4 bases, with 16 bases between them. Per the germline V gene, CDR1 is LGHNT and CDR2 is FRNRAP. There are 16 residues in the CDR3.

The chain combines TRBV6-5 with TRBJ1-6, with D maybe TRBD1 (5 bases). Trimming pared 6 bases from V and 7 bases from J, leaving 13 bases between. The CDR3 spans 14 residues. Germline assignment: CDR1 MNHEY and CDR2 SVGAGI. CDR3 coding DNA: TGTGCCAGCAGGAAGGCGGGGGACAATTCACCCCTCCACTTT. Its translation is CASRKAGDNSPLHF.

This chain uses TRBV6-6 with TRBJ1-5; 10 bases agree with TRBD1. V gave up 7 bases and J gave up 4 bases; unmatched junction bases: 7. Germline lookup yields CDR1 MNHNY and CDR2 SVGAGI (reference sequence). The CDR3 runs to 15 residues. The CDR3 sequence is CASTASDRGNQPQHF. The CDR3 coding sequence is TGTGCCAGCACCGCCTCGGACAGGGGGAATCAGCCCCAGCATTTT.

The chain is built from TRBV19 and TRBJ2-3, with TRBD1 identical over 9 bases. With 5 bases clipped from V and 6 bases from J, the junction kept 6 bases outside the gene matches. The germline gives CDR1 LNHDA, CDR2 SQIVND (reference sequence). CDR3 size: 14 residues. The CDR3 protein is CASSADRGMDTQYF. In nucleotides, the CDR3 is TGTGCCAGTAGTGCGGACAGGGGAATGGATACGCAGTATTTT.

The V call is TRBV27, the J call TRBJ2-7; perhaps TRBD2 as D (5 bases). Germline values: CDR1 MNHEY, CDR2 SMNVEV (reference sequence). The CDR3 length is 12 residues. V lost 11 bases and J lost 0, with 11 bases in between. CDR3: CASRRSSYEQYF. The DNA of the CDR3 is TGTGCCTCCAGGAGGAGCTCCTACGAGCAGTACTTC.

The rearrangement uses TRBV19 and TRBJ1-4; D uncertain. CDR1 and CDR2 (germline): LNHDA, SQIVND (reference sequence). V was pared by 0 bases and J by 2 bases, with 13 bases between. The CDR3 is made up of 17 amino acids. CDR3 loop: CASSIDRGRATNEKLFF. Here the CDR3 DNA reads TGTGCCAGTAGTATAGATCGGGGAAGGGCGACTAATGAAAAACTGTTTTTT.

The CDR3 sequence: CASSQDFRQGGVDTQYF. The DNA for the CDR3 is TGTGCCAGCAGCCAAGACTTTCGGCAGGGTGGTGTAGATACGCAGTATTTT. The chain is built from TRBV14 and TRBJ2-3, with D possibly TRBD1 on 5 matching bases. This CDR3 comprises 17 residues. Trimming took off 0 bases at V and 5 bases at J, with 18 bases between the two ends. Germline values: CDR1 SGHDN, CDR2 FVKESK.

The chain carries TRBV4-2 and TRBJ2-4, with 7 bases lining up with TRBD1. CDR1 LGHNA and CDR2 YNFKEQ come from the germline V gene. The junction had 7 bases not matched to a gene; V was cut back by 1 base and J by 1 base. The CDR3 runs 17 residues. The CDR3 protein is CASSQVQGEGAKNIQYF. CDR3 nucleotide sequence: TGTGCCAGCAGCCAAGTTCAGGGGGAAGGGGCCAAAAACATTCAGTACTTC.

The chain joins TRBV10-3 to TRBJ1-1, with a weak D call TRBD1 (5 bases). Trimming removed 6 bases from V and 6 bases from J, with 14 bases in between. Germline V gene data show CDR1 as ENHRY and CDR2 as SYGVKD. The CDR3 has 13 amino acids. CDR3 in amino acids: CAISGGTSAEAFF. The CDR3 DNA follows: TGTGCCATCAGCGGCGGGACTTCTGCTGAAGCTTTCTTT.

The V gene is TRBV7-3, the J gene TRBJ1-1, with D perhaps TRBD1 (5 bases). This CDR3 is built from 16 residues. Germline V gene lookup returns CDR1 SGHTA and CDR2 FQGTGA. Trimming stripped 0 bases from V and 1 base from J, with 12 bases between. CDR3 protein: CASSLTYWGENTEAFF. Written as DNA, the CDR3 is TGTGCCAGCAGCTTAACGTATTGGGGGGAGAACACTGAAGCTTTCTTT.

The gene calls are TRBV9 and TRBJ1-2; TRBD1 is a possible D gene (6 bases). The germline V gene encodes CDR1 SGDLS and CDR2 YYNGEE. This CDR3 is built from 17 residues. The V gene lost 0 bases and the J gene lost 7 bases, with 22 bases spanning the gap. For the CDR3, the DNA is TGTGCCAGCAGCGTAGGGCAGGGGTTGAATTTTTTGGGTGGCTACACCTTC. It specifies CASSVGQGLNFLGGYTF.

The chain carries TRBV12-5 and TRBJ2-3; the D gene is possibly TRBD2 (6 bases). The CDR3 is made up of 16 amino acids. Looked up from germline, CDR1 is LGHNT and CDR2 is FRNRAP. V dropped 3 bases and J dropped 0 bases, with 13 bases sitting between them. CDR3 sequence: CASGLKSGGSTDTQYF. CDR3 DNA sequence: TGTGCTAGTGGTTTAAAGAGTGGGGGGAGCACAGATACGCAGTATTTT. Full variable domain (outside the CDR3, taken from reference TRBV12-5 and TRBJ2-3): DARVTQTPRHKVTEMGQEVTMRCQPILGHNTVFWYRQTMMQGLELLAYFRNRAPLDDSGMPKDRFSAEMPDATLATLKIQPSEPRDSAVYFCASGLKSGGSTDTQYFGPGTRLTVL.

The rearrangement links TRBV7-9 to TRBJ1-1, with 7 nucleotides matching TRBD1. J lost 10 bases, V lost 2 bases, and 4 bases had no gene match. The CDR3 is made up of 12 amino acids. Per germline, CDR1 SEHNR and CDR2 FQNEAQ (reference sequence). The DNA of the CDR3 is TGTGCCAGCAGCTTACCCACAGGGGTAGCTTTCTTT. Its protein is CASSLPTGVAFF.

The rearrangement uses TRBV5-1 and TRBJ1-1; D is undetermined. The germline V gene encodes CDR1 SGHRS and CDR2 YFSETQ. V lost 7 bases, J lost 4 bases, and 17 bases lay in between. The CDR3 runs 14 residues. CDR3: CASSYEGGVTEAFF. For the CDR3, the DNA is TGCGCCAGCTCCTACGAGGGTGGGGTCACTGAAGCTTTCTTT.

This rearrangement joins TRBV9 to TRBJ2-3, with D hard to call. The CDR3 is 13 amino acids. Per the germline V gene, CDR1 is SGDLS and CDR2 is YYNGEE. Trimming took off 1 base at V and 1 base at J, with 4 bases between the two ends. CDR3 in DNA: TGTGCCAGCAGCGTATCGGGCACAGATACGCAGTATTTT. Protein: CASSVSGTDTQYF.

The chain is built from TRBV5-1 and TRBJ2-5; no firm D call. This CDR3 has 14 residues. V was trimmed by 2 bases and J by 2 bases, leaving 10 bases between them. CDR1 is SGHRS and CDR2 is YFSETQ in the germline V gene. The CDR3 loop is CASSFIGVQETQYF. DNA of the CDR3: TGCGCCAGCAGCTTCATCGGAGTACAAGAGACCCAGTACTTC.

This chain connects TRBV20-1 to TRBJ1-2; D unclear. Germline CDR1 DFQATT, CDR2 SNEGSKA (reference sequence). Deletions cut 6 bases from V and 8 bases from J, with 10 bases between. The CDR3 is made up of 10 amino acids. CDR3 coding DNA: TGCAGTGCCCCATCCCCCGGCTACACCTTC. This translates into CSAPSPGYTF.

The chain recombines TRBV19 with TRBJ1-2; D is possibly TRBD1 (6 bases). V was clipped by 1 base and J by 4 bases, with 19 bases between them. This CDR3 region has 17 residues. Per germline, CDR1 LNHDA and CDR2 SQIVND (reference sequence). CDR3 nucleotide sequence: TGTGCCAGTAGTATAGTCCCACGGGATTCCAGGGGCTATGGCTACACCTTC. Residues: CASSIVPRDSRGYGYTF.

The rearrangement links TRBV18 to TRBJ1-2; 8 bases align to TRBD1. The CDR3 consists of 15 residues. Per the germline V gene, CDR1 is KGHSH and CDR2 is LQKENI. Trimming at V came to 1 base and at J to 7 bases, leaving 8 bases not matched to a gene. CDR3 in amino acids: CASSPQMTGEAGYTF. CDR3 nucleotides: TGTGCCAGCTCACCACAGATGACAGGGGAGGCTGGCTACACCTTC.

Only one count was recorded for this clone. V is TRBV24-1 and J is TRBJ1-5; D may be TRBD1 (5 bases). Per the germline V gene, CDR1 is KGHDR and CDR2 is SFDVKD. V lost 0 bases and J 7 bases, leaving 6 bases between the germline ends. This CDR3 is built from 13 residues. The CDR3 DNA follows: TGTGCCACCAGTGATTTGAGGGGCCAGCCCCAGCATTTT. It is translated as CATSDLRGQPQHF.

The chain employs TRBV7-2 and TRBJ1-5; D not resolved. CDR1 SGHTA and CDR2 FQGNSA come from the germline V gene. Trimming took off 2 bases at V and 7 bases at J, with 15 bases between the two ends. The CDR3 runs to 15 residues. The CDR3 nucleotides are TGTGCCAGCAGCTTAAATCCTGCGGGCGGGCAGCCCCAGCATTTT. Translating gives CASSLNPAGGQPQHF. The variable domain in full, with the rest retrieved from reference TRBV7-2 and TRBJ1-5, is GAGVSQSPSNKVTEKGKDVELRCDPISGHTALYWYRQSLGQGLEFLIYFQGNSAPDKSGLPSDRFSAERTGGSVSTLTIQRTQQEDSAVYLCASSLNPAGGQPQHFGDGTRLSIL.

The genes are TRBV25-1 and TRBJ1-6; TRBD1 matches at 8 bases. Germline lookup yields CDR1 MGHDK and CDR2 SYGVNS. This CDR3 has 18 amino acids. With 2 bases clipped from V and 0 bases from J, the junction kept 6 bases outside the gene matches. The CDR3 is CASSELRTGSSYNSPLHF. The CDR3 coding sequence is TGTGCCAGCAGTGAACTCCGGACAGGGAGCTCCTATAATTCACCCCTCCACTTT.